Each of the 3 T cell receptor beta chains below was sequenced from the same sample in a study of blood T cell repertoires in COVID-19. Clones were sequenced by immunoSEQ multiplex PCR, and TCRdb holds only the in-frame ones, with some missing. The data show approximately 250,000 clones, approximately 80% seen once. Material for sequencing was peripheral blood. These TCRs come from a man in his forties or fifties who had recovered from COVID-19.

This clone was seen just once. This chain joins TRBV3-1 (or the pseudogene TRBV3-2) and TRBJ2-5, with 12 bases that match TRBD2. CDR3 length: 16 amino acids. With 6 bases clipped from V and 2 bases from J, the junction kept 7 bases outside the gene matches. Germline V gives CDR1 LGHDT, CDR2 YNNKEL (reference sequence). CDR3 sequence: CASSDGLAGLQETQYF. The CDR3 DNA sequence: TGTGCCAGCAGTGATGGACTAGCGGGGCTTCAAGAGACCCAGTACTTC.

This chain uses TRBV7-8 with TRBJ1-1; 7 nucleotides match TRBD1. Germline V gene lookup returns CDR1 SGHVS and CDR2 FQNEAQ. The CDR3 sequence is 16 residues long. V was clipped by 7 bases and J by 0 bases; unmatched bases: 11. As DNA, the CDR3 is TGTGCCAGCACCCACAGGGGCCGGGTACTGAACACTGAAGCTTTCTTT. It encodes CASTHRGRVLNTEAFF.

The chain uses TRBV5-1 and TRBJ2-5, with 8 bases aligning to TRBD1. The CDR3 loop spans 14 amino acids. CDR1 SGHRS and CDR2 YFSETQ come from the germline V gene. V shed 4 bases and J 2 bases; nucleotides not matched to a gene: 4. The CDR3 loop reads CASSRDRRQETQYF. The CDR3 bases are TGCGCCAGCAGCCGGGACAGGCGTCAAGAGACCCAGTACTTC. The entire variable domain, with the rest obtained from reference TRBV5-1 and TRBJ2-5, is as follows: KAGVTQTPRYLIKTRGQQVTLSCSPISGHRSVSWYQQTPGQGLQFLFEYFSETQRNKGNFPGRFSGRQFSNSRSEMNVSTLELGDSALYLCASSRDRRQETQYFGPGTRLLVL.